The source of this TCR beta chain is a study of CD8 T cells in Susac syndrome (dated by TCRdb to about 2019). Describing the broader study: Of the Susac syndrome patients who were sequenced, eight or nine were in clinical remission while more than five had clinically active disease. Repertoire sequencing was used to test whether CD8+ T cell activation and differentiation in Susac syndrome was antigen driven. At the time of blood withdrawal, Susac syndrome patients were either therapy-naive, taking corticosteroids (with some also receiving IVIg), or on IVIg alone.

In regard to this clonotype: Its antigen specificity is not known. No base-level quality is on record; no much larger clone is a single base apart.

Overall study results and their limits: The TCR sequencing and HLA analysis was acknowledged to have included a relatively small number of individuals. The CD4+ T cell repertoire of patients with Susac syndrome showed no detectable clonal expansion.

RNA was extracted using the RNeasy kit, and roughly 0.5 to 1 ug of the RNA was reverse transcribed with random hexamers. The immunoSEQ multiplex PCR assay, which covers 54 Vbeta and 13 Jbeta segments, was used to amplify TCR beta CDR3 regions. To correct PCR amplification bias, a synthetic template baseline was used for both primer optimization and computational correction. The original pipeline was this. Reads were assigned to V, D and J genes according to IMGT and analyzed in immunoSEQ Analyzer, with only productive sequences retained. To calculate clonality, Shannon entropy was normalized by log2 of the number of productive unique sequences and then subtracted from one. For each patient and control, public and private clones were evaluated within the 100 most prevalent clones. Clones were defined as Susac-specific if absent from the healthy and MS cohorts, from 1052 published viral clones and from other ImmuneACCESS disease sequences. The raw public reads went through TCRdb reprocessing: fastp at Q25, MiXCR clone calling, in-frame beta chains kept. Duplicate CDR3 protein sequences are folded into a single record with the most common DNA and genes. These V and J calls rely on TCRdb rather than the paper's analysis. This sample comprises 150,000 to 160,000 distinct CDR3 sequences, approximately 95% of them detected only once. The ten top clones hold approximately 0.15% of the sample.

High-throughput TCR beta sequencing profiled peripheral blood CD8+ and CD4+ T cells from healthy donors, Susac syndrome patients and multiple sclerosis patients. Susac syndrome patients met recently defined diagnostic criteria for definite or probable disease. Bulk CD8+ and CD4+ T cells were purified by magnetic negative isolation, while CD8+ TEMRA cells were enriched using FACS. Blood was collected in EDTA tubes and processed within 24 hours, with PBMCs isolated through density gradient centrifugation. PBMCs destined for TCR sequencing were cryopreserved in liquid nitrogen and later thawed in a 37 °C water bath. Purity of sorted or isolated CD4+, CD8+ and CD8+ TEMRA cells was at least 90%. CDR1 and CDR2 are read off the germline V gene (reference sequence) as SEHNR and FQNEAQ. Cut back by 3 bases and 2 bases, the V and J ends lie 13 bases apart. The CDR3 runs 15 amino acids, cysteine and phenylalanine included. The sequence is cut down to CDR3 DNA, 45 bases in frame from base 1.

The sample consisted of CD4+ T cells from PBMCs. This sequence uses TRBV7-9 and TRBJ1-2, and possibly TRBD1, on 5 matching bases. This clonotype was obtained from a human donor with Susac syndrome. The sequenced DNA is TGTGCCAGCAGCTTGGTCGAGGGGTCCAACTATGGCTACACCTTC. Translated, it gives CASSLVEGSNYGYTF.